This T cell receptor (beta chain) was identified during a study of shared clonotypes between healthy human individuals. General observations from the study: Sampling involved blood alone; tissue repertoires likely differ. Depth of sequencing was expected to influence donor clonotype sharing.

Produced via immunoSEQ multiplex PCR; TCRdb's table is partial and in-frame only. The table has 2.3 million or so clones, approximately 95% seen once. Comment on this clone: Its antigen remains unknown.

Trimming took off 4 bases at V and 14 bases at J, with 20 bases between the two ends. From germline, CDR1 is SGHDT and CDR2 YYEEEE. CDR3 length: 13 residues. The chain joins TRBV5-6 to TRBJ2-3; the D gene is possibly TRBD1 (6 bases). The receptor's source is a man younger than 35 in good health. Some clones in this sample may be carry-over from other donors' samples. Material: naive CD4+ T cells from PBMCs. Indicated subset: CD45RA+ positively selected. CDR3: CASSPRDIRLLYF. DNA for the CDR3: TGTGCCAGCAGCCCCCGGGACATCAGGTTACTGTATTTT.